The sequence of this T cell receptor beta chain was determined in a study of T cells after yellow fever vaccination. TCRdb fed the 5' RACE reads into MiXCR, producing one record per CDR3 protein. This sample yields just under 600,000 distinct CDR3 sequences, of which about 14% are seen a single time; over 12% belongs to the top ten. General study results and limits: Within FACS-sorted repertoires, abundant clonotypes contaminating from the bulk population could be present. The CD4 compartment and the CD8 compartment contained a small share of clonotypes in common. Weaker overall was a secondary response that nonetheless peaked faster, on day 5 versus 15. Booster samples showed a return of most primary-vaccination clones (approximately 96% CD4, about 88% CD8).

Regarding this clonotype: The antigen is not known.

This TCR was recovered from a man in his thirties or forties who received the YFV17D yellow fever vaccine. The material sequenced was PBMCs, taken on the day of the yellow fever booster vaccination.

CDR3 in amino acids: CASSLRGANVLTF. The CDR3 bases are TGCGCCAGCAGCTTGCGTGGGGCCAACGTCCTGACTTTC. The chain recombines TRBV5-1 with TRBJ2-6; D is unresolved. Trimming left V 1 base short and J 3 bases short, with 2 bases between. CDR3 length equals 13 residues. CDR1 and CDR2 (germline): SGHRS, YFSETQ.